This TCR beta chain stems from a study of beta chain features in type 1 diabetes. Reverse transcribing all isolated RNA meant expressed TCRB transcripts were sequenced. Clones were sequenced by immunoSEQ multiplex PCR, and TCRdb holds only the in-frame ones, with some missing. The sample contains 250,000 or so clones, 25% to 30% of which appear only once. From germline, CDR1 is GTSNPN and CDR2 SVGIG (reference sequence). This CDR3 spans 14 amino acids. V shed 3 bases and J shed 0 bases, with 11 bases lying between them. This clone was found a few times. This clonotype originated in a man between 25 and 39 years old in good health. The chain is built from TRBV30 and TRBJ1-2; TRBD1 is a possible D gene (5 bases). Sequences were obtained from central memory CD4+ T cells from blood. The chain's CDR3 is CAWSHGGPNYGYTF. The CDR3 DNA reads TGTGCCTGGAGCCATGGGGGACCTAACTATGGCTACACCTTC.